The 27 T cell receptor beta chains listed next were all sequenced from one sample in a study of CD8 T cells in ankylosing spondylitis (dated by TCRdb to the late 2010s). The library was generated by 5' RACE. Sequencing took place on an Illumina HiSeq 2500. The public reads were quality trimmed at Q25 with fastp and then assembled into clones with MiXCR by TCRdb, keeping productive beta chains. Each CDR3 protein appears once, grouped with its most common genes and DNA. Across this sample there are around 320,000 distinct CDR3 sequences, with around 21% seen only once. The ten largest clones add up to 3.5% to 4.5% of the sample. Source material: blood, either unsorted or a sorted T cell fraction (not recorded which). The receptors derive from a female donor with ankylosing spondylitis or in good health (not recorded which).

At least ten counts were recorded for this clonotype. The rearrangement links TRBV5-5 to TRBJ2-1, with 10 bases fitting TRBD1. Germline-derived CDR1 and CDR2 are SGHKS and YYEKEE (reference sequence). The CDR3 length is 17 residues. After removal of 0 bases from V and 6 bases from J, the junction contained 9 bases not matched to a gene. The CDR3 coding sequence is TGTGCCAGCAGCTTGGCTACGGGACAGGGGCGCCTCAATGAGCAGTTCTTC. This encodes CASSLATGQGRLNEQFF.

V is TRBV7-9 and J is TRBJ2-3, with 10 bases that match TRBD1. Trimming at V came to 4 bases and at J to 3 bases, leaving 4 bases not matched to a gene. The V gene's germline CDR1 is SEHNR and CDR2 FQNEAQ (reference sequence). The CDR3 spans 15 residues. The DNA of the CDR3 is TGTGCCAGCAGCTCCGGGACAGGGGAGACAGATACGCAGTATTTT. Translating gives CASSSGTGETDTQYF.

This clonotype was recorded a few times. The chain recombines TRBV20-1 with TRBJ2-3; 7 bases align to TRBD1. The germline V gene has CDR1 DFQATT and CDR2 SNEGSKA (reference sequence). CDR3 length: 13 amino acids. With V trimmed by 5 bases and J by 2 bases, 4 bases remained unmatched. The CDR3 region is CSAWDRITDTQYF. The CDR3 DNA follows: TGCAGTGCTTGGGACAGAATCACAGATACGCAGTATTTT.

This clonotype occurred a few times. The rearrangement uses TRBV27 and TRBJ2-2, with 9 bases matching TRBD1. V shed 1 base, J shed 1 base, and the junction held 10 bases outside the gene matches. This CDR3 has 19 amino acids. Germline V lookup: CDR1 MNHEY, CDR2 SMNVEV (reference sequence). The CDR3 here is CASSLCDRGFQLNTGELFF. The CDR3, as DNA: TGTGCCAGCAGTTTATGTGACAGGGGGTTCCAACTGAACACCGGGGAGCTGTTTTTT.

V usage is TRBV5-1 and J usage is TRBJ2-1; 15 bases agree with TRBD2. The J segment lost 8 bases and the V segment lost 4 bases, leaving 16 bases of the junction unmatched. This CDR3 has 19 residues. Germline V gene data show CDR1 as SGHRS and CDR2 as YFSETQ. The CDR3 nucleotides read TGCGCCAGCAGCGGGGAGGGGACTAGCGGGAGGCAAGGGGTCGATGAGCAGTTCTTC. Translated, it gives CASSGEGTSGRQGVDEQFF.

This clonotype has a count of ten or more. This CDR3 is CSARDRAGGSWNEQFF. CDR3 DNA: TGCAGTGCTAGAGATCGGGCGGGAGGCTCGTGGAATGAGCAGTTCTTC. The V call is TRBV20-1, the J call TRBJ2-1; the match to TRBD2 covers 8 bases. The CDR3 is 16 residues long. Germline V gene lookup returns CDR1 DFQATT and CDR2 SNEGSKA (reference sequence). Trimming took 0 bases from V and 7 from J; bases not matched to a gene: 11.

This clonotype was seen a handful of times. This chain connects TRBV12-3 or TRBV12-4 to TRBJ2-1; D is ambiguous. This CDR3 comprises 15 residues. V was pared by 3 bases and J by 7 bases, with 16 bases between. Written as DNA, the CDR3 is TGTGCCAGCAGTTTCGTCTCGGTCACCTGGAATGAGCAGTTCTTC. Translating it yields CASSFVSVTWNEQFF.

The gene calls are TRBV29-1 and TRBJ2-5, with 12 bases matching TRBD2. Losses at the gene ends were 6 bases for V and 4 bases for J; bases not matched to a gene: 15. The CDR3 loop spans 17 amino acids. Germline V lookup: CDR1 SQVTM, CDR2 ANQGSEA. The CDR3 DNA reads as TGCAGCGTAGACCGTCGACTAGCGGGAGCGGGGGGAGAGACCCAGTACTTC. Translation: CSVDRRLAGAGGETQYF.

The chain employs TRBV14 and TRBJ1-1; 7 nucleotides match TRBD1. With 0 bases clipped from V and 1 base from J, the junction kept 5 bases outside the gene matches. This CDR3 spans 16 amino acids. Per the germline V gene, CDR1 is SGHDN and CDR2 is FVKESK. The CDR3 region is CASSQETRDRNTEAFF. The CDR3 DNA reads as TGTGCCAGCAGCCAAGAAACCCGGGACAGGAACACTGAAGCTTTCTTT.

This chain uses TRBV28 with TRBJ2-3; TRBD1 aligns across 10 bases. The germline CDR1 and CDR2 sequences are MDHEN and SYDVKM. This CDR3 comprises 16 residues. Trimming at V came to 4 bases and at J to 1 base, leaving 5 bases not matched to a gene. CDR3 sequence (DNA): TGTGCCAGCAGTTCCGACAGGGGGCTTGGCACAGATACGCAGTATTTT. As protein: CASSSDRGLGTDTQYF.

The V and J genes are TRBV7-2 and TRBJ2-7; 9 bases line up with TRBD1. Losses at the gene ends were 4 bases for V and 3 bases for J; bases not matched to a gene: 10. Germline V gene lookup returns CDR1 SGHTA and CDR2 FQGNSA. This CDR3 region has 16 residues. The CDR3 DNA follows: TGTGCCAGCAGCTACTATGCCGGGACAGGGTTCTACGAGCAGTACTTC. This codes for CASSYYAGTGFYEQYF.

The sample holds a few counts of this clonotype. The chain has TRBV24-1 and TRBJ2-1, with 7 bases matching TRBD1. V lost 3 bases, J lost 6 bases, and 10 bases stayed unmatched. Germline CDR1 KGHDR, CDR2 SFDVKD. CDR3 length: 16 residues. The CDR3 DNA reads TGTGCCACCAGTGATCGGGACAGCCTCTATCTCAATGAGCAGTTCTTC. Protein: CATSDRDSLYLNEQFF.

This chain joins TRBV28 and TRBJ2-3; the match to TRBD2 covers 12 bases. The junction had 5 bases not matched to a gene; V was cut back by 2 bases and J by 5 bases. The CDR3 totals 16 residues. Per the germline V gene, CDR1 is MDHEN and CDR2 is SYDVKM. CDR3 residues: CASSLMELAGGDTQYF. The CDR3, as DNA: TGTGCCAGCAGTTTAATGGAACTAGCGGGAGGAGATACGCAGTATTTT.

At least ten counts were recorded for this clonotype. The chain combines TRBV27 with TRBJ1-4; D ambiguous. The germline CDR1 and CDR2 sequences are MNHEY and SMNVEV (reference sequence). Deletions cut 7 bases from V and 0 bases from J, with 9 bases between. There are 14 residues in the CDR3. CDR3 DNA sequence: TGTGCCAGCATGAAGGTTCCAACTAATGAAAAACTGTTTTTT. This sequence encodes CASMKVPTNEKLFF.

This clonotype was detected only a few times. The rearrangement links TRBV6-2 or TRBV6-3 to TRBJ1-5; the D gene is possibly TRBD1 (5 bases). In germline, CDR1 is MNHEY, CDR2 SVGEGT. The CDR3 covers 12 residues. Trimming stripped 6 bases from V and 6 bases from J, with 9 bases between. The CDR3 DNA reads as TGTGCCAGCAGGGACATAGGTCAGCCCCAGCATTTT. Protein: CASRDIGQPQHF.

V usage is TRBV6-2 or TRBV6-3 and J usage is TRBJ1-2; TRBD1 aligns across 7 bases. The CDR3 spans 16 residues. Trimming cost V 7 bases and J 1 base; bases outside gene matches: 12. CDR1 and CDR2 (germline): MNHEY, SVGEGT. As DNA, the CDR3 is TGTGCCAGCAATTCGGAAGACAGGGCTTTTAACTATGGCTACACCTTC. It yields the protein CASNSEDRAFNYGYTF.

In this sample, this clonotype turned up a few times. The rearrangement links TRBV20-1 to TRBJ2-3; no firm D call. V was clipped by 6 bases and J by 3 bases, with 10 bases between them. Germline V CDR1 and CDR2: DFQATT, SNEGSKA (reference sequence). This CDR3 has 12 amino acids. The CDR3 DNA is TGCAGTGCCGGGCCCGTGACAGATACGCAGTATTTT. This codes for CSAGPVTDTQYF.

The rearrangement uses TRBV7-9 and TRBJ1-2, with a weak D call TRBD1 (6 bases). Germline V lookup: CDR1 SEHNR, CDR2 FQNEAQ (reference sequence). The V gene lost 7 bases and the J gene lost 13 bases, with 22 bases spanning the gap. This CDR3 region has 13 residues. The CDR3 sequence is CASTNEGDLMFTF. CDR3 sequence (DNA): TGTGCCAGCACTAACGAGGGGGATCTTATGTTCACCTTC.

The chain links TRBV20-1 to TRBJ1-1; D uncertain. The CDR3 is made up of 16 amino acids. The V end lost 6 bases, the J end lost 0 bases, and 20 bases lay between the germline ends. CDR1 is DFQATT, CDR2 SNEGSKA, per germline (reference sequence). The CDR3 nucleotides read TGCAGTGCCCGATCGTCCGCACAGATGATGAACACTGAAGCTTTCTTT. It is translated as CSARSSAQMMNTEAFF.

This clonotype was seen a few times. This chain uses TRBV20-1 with TRBJ2-7; a possible D gene is TRBD1 (6 bases). Germline lookup yields CDR1 DFQATT and CDR2 SNEGSKA (reference sequence). The CDR3 length is 11 residues. V lost 6 bases and J 9 bases, leaving 15 bases between the germline ends. The CDR3 is CSAGTRPGQYF. The CDR3 DNA reads as TGCAGTGCCGGGACACGCCCTGGGCAGTACTTC.

The V and J genes are TRBV28 and TRBJ2-1, with no clear D. The CDR3 covers 13 residues. The germline gives CDR1 MDHEN, CDR2 SYDVKM. The V gene lost 8 bases and the J gene lost 5 bases, with 13 bases spanning the gap. The CDR3 loop reads CASGLWENNEQFF. Written as DNA, the CDR3 is TGTGCCAGCGGTCTGTGGGAAAACAATGAGCAGTTCTTC.

This clonotype was recorded many times. The rearrangement links TRBV7-9 to TRBJ1-2; perhaps TRBD1 as D (5 bases). The CDR3 length is 13 residues. Per the germline V gene, CDR1 is SEHNR and CDR2 is FQNEAQ (reference sequence). The V and J ends lost 5 bases and 4 bases respectively, with 11 bases between them. CDR3 DNA: TGTGCCAGCAGCGCCGACAGCATCTATGGCTACACCTTC. This gives the protein CASSADSIYGYTF.

This clonotype turned up a few times. The V and J genes are TRBV6-5 and TRBJ1-2; 8 bases fit TRBD1. The CDR3 is made up of 14 amino acids. Germline CDR1 MNHEY, CDR2 SVGAGI. Germline trimming cut 0 bases from V and 4 bases from J; bases unmatched to any gene: 1. The CDR3 sequence is CASSYSGQVYGYTF. Written as DNA, the CDR3 is TGTGCCAGCAGTTACTCGGGACAGGTCTATGGCTACACCTTC.

The V and J genes are TRBV7-2 and TRBJ2-5, with D maybe TRBD2 (6 bases). The CDR3 spans 15 residues. Between the trimmed V and J ends, which lost 3 bases and 1 base, there was a span of 12 bases. Germline V gene data show CDR1 as SGHTA and CDR2 as FQGNSA. The CDR3 nucleotides read TGTGCCAGCAGCTTTGTCGGGAGCGGCCAAGAGACCCAGTACTTC. It is translated as CASSFVGSGQETQYF. Filled out from reference TRBV7-2 and TRBJ2-5, the complete variable domain reads GAGVSQSPSNKVTEKGKDVELRCDPISGHTALYWYRQSLGQGLEFLIYFQGNSAPDKSGLPSDRFSAERTGGSVSTLTIQRTQQEDSAVYLCASSFVGSGQETQYFGPGTRLLVL.

This clonotype occurred a few times. The CDR3 nucleotides read TGTGCCAGCAGCTCCGGGACTAGCGGGAGAAATGAGCAGTTCTTC. This translates into CASSSGTSGRNEQFF. The chain uses TRBV7-9 and TRBJ2-1, with 14 bases that match TRBD2. With 4 bases clipped from V and 7 bases from J, the junction kept 3 bases outside the gene matches. Germline V gene lookup returns CDR1 SEHNR and CDR2 FQNEAQ (reference sequence). CDR3 length equals 15 residues.

V and J are TRBV7-2 and TRBJ2-1; no clear D gene. This CDR3 has 15 amino acids. Germline V gene lookup returns CDR1 SGHTA and CDR2 FQGNSA. Trimming took off 5 bases at V and 6 bases at J, with 17 bases between the two ends. The CDR3 DNA follows: TGTGCCAGCAGCCCACTATCCCGGGCCCTCAATGAGCAGTTCTTC. Its protein is CASSPLSRALNEQFF.

The chain uses TRBV24-1 and TRBJ2-3; the D is unclear. The ends were cut back, 3 bases at V and 5 bases at J, with 8 bases in the middle. From germline, CDR1 is KGHDR and CDR2 SFDVKD. This CDR3 spans 13 amino acids. CDR3 coding DNA: TGTGCCACCAGTGATCCCCTAGGAGATACGCAGTATTTT. Protein product: CATSDPLGDTQYF.